This entry concerns a single T cell receptor (beta chain). Its antigen is as yet unknown. The source of the sample is a study of T cell clones after liver transplantation. Clones were read by immunoSEQ multiplex PCR, and TCRdb kept only the in-frame ones, dropping some. The table lists fewer than 65,000 clones, roughly nine tenths of them singletons. General study points: Post-transplant, graft-donor-reactive CD4 TCRbeta sequences in blood dropped significantly in 5 of 8 subjects.

The origin of this receptor is a human patient who received a liver transplant. The graft donor may have given rise to some T cells. Here the sequenced sample was CD8+ T cells from blood, taken 12 months after liver transplant.

The CDR3 sequence is CASSVEVGGGSDEQFF. CDR3 coding DNA: TGTGCCAGCAGCGTAGAAGTGGGAGGGGGGTCCGACGAGCAGTTCTTC. This chain uses TRBV9 with TRBJ2-1; a possible D gene is TRBD2 (7 bases). Deletions cut 0 bases from V and 10 bases from J, with 20 bases between. CDR1 is SGDLS and CDR2 is YYNGEE in the germline V gene. The CDR3 extends over 16 amino acids.